The present entry profiles one T cell receptor (beta chain) with its context. The data belong to a study of blood T cell repertoires in COVID-19. V lost 0 bases to trimming and J lost 5 bases, with 13 bases between them. CDR1 and CDR2 (germline): KGHSH, LQKENI. The CDR3 contains 15 residues. In the authors' methods: Nucleated cell number was recorded as an estimate derived from reference gene primer amplification. Sequencing was performed with immunoSEQ multiplex PCR; in TCRdb, only in-frame clones are kept and a portion is missing. The D gene and trimming were derived from the DNA, and the V and J assignments and clone size from that table. This sample has a few hundred thousand clones, with about 80% found just once. Residents of about two dozen US areas, aged about 18 to 95 years, made up the participants. Cohort 3 donors counted as recovered after two negative PCRs, clearance, or resolved symptoms.

Sequencing was done on a sample of PBMCs or T cells enriched from blood (not recorded which). The TCR comes from a middle-aged man who had recovered from COVID-19. This chain connects TRBV18 to TRBJ2-5; perhaps TRBD1 as D (6 bases). The CDR3 sequence is CASSPPGAGKETQYF. The CDR3 DNA sequence: TGTGCCAGCTCACCACCGGGGGCAGGAAAGGAGACCCAGTACTTC.